The rows below give T cell receptor beta chains drawn from one sample of a study of CD4 T cells in relation to SARS-CoV-2 and coronaviruses. TCRdb's copy holds only in-frame clones and misses some; the assay was immunoSEQ multiplex PCR. The sample has some 68,000 clones, over 90% seen once. The specimen was naive CD4+ T cells from PBMCs. The receptors were sampled from a human donor in good health. The CDR3 runs from the conserved cysteine through the conserved F or W. A D gene is named only where the DNA matches it firmly. Some rows have no size entry. The others give once, few or many, or a class for an expanded clone.

CDR3aa	CDR3nt	d_gene	abundance	j_gene	v_gene
CASSWLTRSGEQYF	TGTGCCAGCAGCTGGCTTACGAGGTCGGGCGAGCAGTACTTC	NA	NA	TRBJ2-7	TRBV7-2
CASSGLVPVNEQFF	TGTGCCAGCAGTGGACTAGTGCCCGTCAATGAGCAGTTCTTC	TRBD2	NA	TRBJ2-1	TRBV6-2/TRBV6-3
CASSYPRTGSYEQYF	TGCGCCAGCAGTTACCCGCGGACAGGGTCCTACGAGCAGTACTTC	TRBD1	NA	TRBJ2-7	TRBV5-1
CASSLGLAGGHEQFF	TGCGCCAGCAGCCTTGGGCTAGCGGGAGGTCATGAGCAGTTCTTC	TRBD2	NA	TRBJ2-1	TRBV5-1
CASSLGGARGQETQYF	TGTGCCAGCAGCTTAGGGGGGGCCCGGGGGCAAGAGACCCAGTACTTC	NA	NA	TRBJ2-5	TRBV7-2
CASSEVRGSYNSPLHF	TGTGCCAGCAGTGAAGTAAGGGGTTCCTATAATTCACCCCTCCACTTT	NA	NA	TRBJ1-6	TRBV6-1
CASSVATDTQYF	TGTGCCAGCAGCGTAGCAACAGATACGCAGTATTTT	NA	NA	TRBJ2-3	TRBV9
CASSRDSGTEAFF	TGTGCCAGCAGCCGGGACAGTGGCACTGAAGCTTTCTTT	TRBD1	few	TRBJ1-1	TRBV5-4
CASSRDRPGIQYF	TGTGCCAGCAGCCGGGACAGGCCAGGGATTCAGTACTTC	TRBD1	NA	TRBJ2-4	TRBV11-1
CASSSGQGGEQFF	TGTGCCAGCAGTTCCGGACAGGGTGGTGAGCAGTTCTTC	TRBD1	NA	TRBJ2-1	TRBV12-3/TRBV12-4
CASSGGQTDTQYF	TGCGCCAGCAGCGGAGGACAAACAGATACGCAGTATTTT	NA	NA	TRBJ2-3	TRBV5-1
CASTLGRGVYNEQFF	TGTGCCAGCACATTGGGGCGGGGGGTCTACAATGAGCAGTTCTTC	TRBD2	NA	TRBJ2-1	TRBV7-3
CASSLGRDIQYF	TGCGCCAGCAGCTTGGGGAGGGACATTCAGTACTTC	NA	NA	TRBJ2-4	TRBV5-1
CASSVGVDTQYF	TGTGCCAGCAGCGTAGGGGTAGATACGCAGTATTTT	NA	NA	TRBJ2-3	TRBV9
CASSSSGHKETQYF	TGTGCCAGCAGCTCCTCGGGACATAAAGAGACCCAGTACTTC	NA	NA	TRBJ2-5	TRBV7-2
CASRQGSAGNTIYF	TGTGCCAGCAGGCAGGGATCTGCTGGAAACACCATATATTTT	NA	NA	TRBJ1-3	TRBV27
CASSRVTGGTTDTQYF	TGTGCCAGTAGCCGAGTGACAGGGGGGACCACAGATACGCAGTATTTT	TRBD1	NA	TRBJ2-3	TRBV19
CSVLGNQGTFF	TGCAGCGTTTTAGGGAATCAGGGAACTTTCTTT	NA	NA	TRBJ1-1	TRBV29-1
CASSPGTEDTQYF	TGCGCCAGCAGCCCTGGGACAGAGGATACGCAGTATTTT	TRBD1	NA	TRBJ2-3	TRBV5-1
CASSPVRGRNSPLHF	TGTGCCAGCAGTCCGGTAAGGGGGCGTAATTCACCCCTCCACTTT	TRBD1	NA	TRBJ1-6	TRBV6-2/TRBV6-3
CAWSESSYNSPLHF	TGTGCCTGGAGTGAAAGCTCCTATAATTCACCCCTCCACTTT	NA	NA	TRBJ1-6	TRBV30
CASSSGGSYNSPLHF	TGTGCCAGCAGCTCAGGGGGTTCCTATAATTCACCCCTCCACTTT	TRBD1	NA	TRBJ1-6	TRBV7-3
CASSYGGLAGGRTDTQYF	TGCGCCAGCAGCTACGGAGGACTAGCGGGGGGGCGGACAGATACGCAGTATTTT	TRBD2	NA	TRBJ2-3	TRBV5-1
CAISPSGTSSYEQYF	TGTGCCATCAGTCCCTCCGGGACAAGCTCCTACGAGCAGTACTTC	NA	once	TRBJ2-7	TRBV10-3
CASSQRLSTNTDTQYF	TGCGCCAGCAGCCAGCGACTGAGCACCAACACAGATACGCAGTATTTT	NA	NA	TRBJ2-3	TRBV5-1
CASSQTRVTEAFF	TGTGCCAGCAGCCAAACGAGGGTCACTGAAGCTTTCTTT	NA	NA	TRBJ1-1	TRBV14
CASSLAGDSPLHF	TGTGCCAGCAGCTTAGCCGGGGATTCACCCCTCCACTTT	NA	few	TRBJ1-6	TRBV7-9
CASSSGGAHEQYF	TGTGCCAGCAGTAGCGGGGGGGCCCACGAGCAGTACTTC	TRBD2	NA	TRBJ2-7	TRBV7-2
CASSSPGVLRDGQYF	TGTGCCAGCAGTTCCCCCGGGGTTTTAAGGGATGGGCAGTACTTC	NA	NA	TRBJ2-7	TRBV28
CASSLGLAGVDEQYF	TGTGCCAGCAGCTTAGGACTAGCGGGGGTGGACGAGCAGTACTTC	TRBD2	NA	TRBJ2-7	TRBV11-3
CASSVGGPGANVLTF	TGTGCCAGCAGTGTAGGAGGGCCTGGGGCCAACGTCCTGACTTTC	NA	NA	TRBJ2-6	TRBV2
CASSYQRTGNSYEQYF	TGTGCCAGCTCATATCAGCGGACAGGGAACTCCTACGAGCAGTACTTC	TRBD1	once	TRBJ2-7	TRBV18
CAIRREVSGTQYF	TGTGCCATCAGGAGGGAGGTCTCTGGGACCCAGTACTTC	NA	NA	TRBJ2-5	TRBV10-3
CASSPTGNYGYTF	TGCGCCAGCAGCCCGACAGGCAACTATGGCTACACCTTC	NA	NA	TRBJ1-2	TRBV5-1
CASRPRQGATEQYF	TGTGCCAGCAGGCCCAGACAGGGGGCTACCGAGCAGTACTTC	TRBD1	NA	TRBJ2-7	TRBV27
CASSPGTGGSNEQYF	TGTGCCAGCAGTCCTGGGACAGGGGGTAGCAACGAGCAGTACTTC	TRBD1	NA	TRBJ2-7	TRBV28
CASSSPGSTYEQYF	TGTGCCAGCTCCTCCCCTGGCTCCACCTACGAGCAGTACTTC	NA	NA	TRBJ2-7	TRBV28
CASSRKGGQETQYF	TGTGCCAGCAGCCGGAAAGGGGGGCAAGAGACCCAGTACTTC	NA	NA	TRBJ2-5	TRBV3-1/TRBV3-2
CASSLPGTGRETQYF	TGTGCCAGCTCCCTCCCCGGGACTGGAAGGGAGACCCAGTACTTC	NA	NA	TRBJ2-5	TRBV18
CATRRTGGETQYF	TGTGCCACCAGAAGGACAGGGGGAGAGACCCAGTACTTC	TRBD1	NA	TRBJ2-5	TRBV24-1
CASSSGDSYNEQFF	TGCGCCAGCAGCTCGGGGGATTCCTACAATGAGCAGTTCTTC	NA	NA	TRBJ2-1	TRBV5-1
CASSALAGDDTDTQYF	TGTGCCAGCAGTGCCTTAGCGGGAGATGACACAGATACGCAGTATTTT	TRBD2	NA	TRBJ2-3	TRBV6-1
CASTPGEETQYF	TGTGCCAGCACTCCAGGGGAAGAGACCCAGTACTTC	NA	once	TRBJ2-5	TRBV28
CAISGLRGRGYTF	TGTGCCATCAGTGGACTCCGGGGGAGAGGCTACACCTTC	NA	NA	TRBJ1-2	TRBV10-3
CAISETGGSYEQYF	TGTGCCATCAGTGAGACAGGGGGGTCCTACGAGCAGTACTTC	TRBD1	NA	TRBJ2-7	TRBV10-3
CASSPQNTGELFF	TGCGCCAGCAGTCCACAGAACACCGGGGAGCTGTTTTTT	NA	NA	TRBJ2-2	TRBV5-1
CSVAAGGTDTQYF	TGCAGCGTTGCAGCGGGAGGGACAGATACGCAGTATTTT	TRBD2	NA	TRBJ2-3	TRBV29-1
CASGPAGVETDTQYF	TGTGCTAGTGGACCCGCAGGGGTGGAGACAGATACGCAGTATTTT	NA	NA	TRBJ2-3	TRBV12-5
CASTSLGAGADWDEQFF	TGTGCCAGTACCTCCCTGGGGGCGGGGGCGGACTGGGATGAGCAGTTCTTC	NA	NA	TRBJ2-1	TRBV19
CASSPGTSGDYEQFF	TGTGCCAGCAGCCCTGGGACTAGCGGGGACTATGAGCAGTTCTTC	TRBD2	NA	TRBJ2-1	TRBV11-3
CASSFSQGLGNTIYF	TGCGCCAGCAGCTTCTCCCAGGGACTTGGAAACACCATATATTTT	NA	NA	TRBJ1-3	TRBV5-1
CASSKTQQDDGYTF	TGTGCCAGCAGCAAAACCCAACAGGATGACGGCTACACCTTC	NA	NA	TRBJ1-2	TRBV21-1
CAWSVGQVAMEQYF	TGTGCCTGGAGTGTAGGACAGGTGGCGATGGAGCAGTACTTC	TRBD1	NA	TRBJ2-7	TRBV30
CASSSQVGQGDDEAFF	TGTGCCAGCAGCTCACAAGTCGGACAGGGGGATGATGAAGCTTTCTTT	TRBD1	NA	TRBJ1-1	TRBV5-4
CASSRLPGLADTGELFF	TGCGCCAGCAGCCGTCTCCCGGGACTAGCGGACACCGGGGAGCTGTTTTTT	TRBD2	once	TRBJ2-2	TRBV4-1
CASSDSRDGNTEAFF	TGTGCCAGCAGTGATAGTAGGGATGGGAACACTGAAGCTTTCTTT	NA	NA	TRBJ1-1	TRBV25-1
CATSDRQGSDTQYF	TGTGCCACCAGTGATCGGCAGGGGTCAGATACGCAGTATTTT	NA	NA	TRBJ2-3	TRBV24-1
CATSRGGVTTYEQYF	TGTGCCACCAGCAGAGGAGGGGTCACCACCTACGAGCAGTACTTC	NA	NA	TRBJ2-7	TRBV15
CASSGQRGATDTQYF	TGTGCCAGCAGCGGGCAACGGGGGGCGACAGATACGCAGTATTTT	NA	NA	TRBJ2-3	TRBV7-3
CASSLGQTTPYEQYF	TGTGCCAGCAGCCTAGGACAGACCACCCCCTACGAGCAGTACTTC	NA	once	TRBJ2-7	TRBV2